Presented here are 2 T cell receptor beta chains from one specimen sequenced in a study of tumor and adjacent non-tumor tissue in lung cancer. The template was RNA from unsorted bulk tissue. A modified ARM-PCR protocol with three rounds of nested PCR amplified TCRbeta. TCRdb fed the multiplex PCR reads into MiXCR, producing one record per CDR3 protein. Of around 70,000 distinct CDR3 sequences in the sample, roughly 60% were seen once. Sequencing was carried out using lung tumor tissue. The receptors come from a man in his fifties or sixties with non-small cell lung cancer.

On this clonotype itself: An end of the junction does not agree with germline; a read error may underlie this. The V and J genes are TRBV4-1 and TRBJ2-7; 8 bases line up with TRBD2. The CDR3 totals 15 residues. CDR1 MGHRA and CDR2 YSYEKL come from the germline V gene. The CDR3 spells CAISQDPSGGYEQYF. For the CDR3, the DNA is TGCGCCATCAGCCAAGATCCCAGCGGGGGATACGAGCAGTACTTC.

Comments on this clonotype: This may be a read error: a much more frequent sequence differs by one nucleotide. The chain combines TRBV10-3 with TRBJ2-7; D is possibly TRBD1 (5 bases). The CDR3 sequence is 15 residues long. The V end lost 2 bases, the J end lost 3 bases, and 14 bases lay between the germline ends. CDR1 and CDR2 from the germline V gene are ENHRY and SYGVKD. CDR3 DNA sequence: TGTGCCATCAGTGAGCGCCCCACGACAGACTACGAGCAGTACTTC. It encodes CAISERPTTDYEQYF.